A single sample is the source of the 18 T cell receptor beta chains below, sequenced in a study of T cell clonality in common variable immunodeficiency. Sequencing was performed with immunoSEQ multiplex PCR; in TCRdb, only in-frame clones are kept and a portion is missing. The sample gives 50,000 to 70,000 clones, none seen only once, and the top ten clones hold around 0.8%. Sequencing used peripheral blood mononuclear cells. The receptors here all came from a person aged 18 to 69 in good health.

In its sample, this clone was seen many times. The read falls 3 residues short of the CDR3 end, and the missing part is taken from the germline J gene. The gene calls are TRBV12-3 or TRBV12-4 and TRBJ1-1; D is unclear. This CDR3 is built from 13 residues. Trimming shortened V by 6 bases and J by 2 bases, and 10 bases separated the two germline ends. The sequenced part of the CDR3 DNA is TGTGCCAGCAGGGGTACAGTTAACACTGAA. Translated, it gives CASRGTVNTE. The full CDR3 is CASRGTVNTEAFF.

This clone was detected ten times or more. Read data end 3 residues before the CDR3 end; the end is taken from the germline J gene. The V and J genes are TRBV30 and TRBJ1-1; 8 bases map to TRBD1. V lost 3 bases to trimming and J lost 7 bases; unmatched junction nucleotides: 13. This CDR3 has 15 residues. Germline values: CDR1 GTSNPN, CDR2 SVGIG (reference sequence). CDR3 amino acids: CAWRLPGQEPFEAFF. The part of the CDR3 DNA that was read is TGTGCCTGGAGATTACCGGGACAGGAGCCATTTGAA.

Ten or more counts support this clone. The read falls 3 residues short of the CDR3 end, and the missing part is taken from the germline J gene. The chain uses TRBV19 and TRBJ1-2; 9 bases align to TRBD1. Per the germline V gene, CDR1 is LNHDA and CDR2 is SQIVND (reference sequence). V was clipped by 6 bases and J by 6 bases; unmatched bases: 5. The CDR3 is 13 residues long. The CDR3: CASRDRGFDGYTF. The DNA read from the CDR3 is TGTGCCAGTAGGGACAGGGGTTTCGATGGC. Full variable domain (missing parts from reference TRBV19 and TRBJ1-2): DGGITQSPKYLFRKEGQNVTLSCEQNLNHDAMYWYRQDPGQGLRLIYYSQIVNDFQKGDIAEGYSVSREKKESFPLTVTSAQKNPTAFYLCASRDRGFDGYTFGSGTRLTVV.

This clone was seen at least ten times. The read comes to an end 3 residues before the CDR3 does, leaving the germline J gene to fill in the end. The J gene is TRBJ2-5, the V gene TRBV5-4; TRBD2 aligns across 10 bases. This CDR3 region has 15 residues. Germline lookup yields CDR1 SGHNT and CDR2 YYREEE (reference sequence). J lost 0 bases, V lost 9 bases, and 8 bases had no gene match. The CDR3 spells CATGGLAGDQETQYF. CDR3 DNA, as far as it was read: TGTGCCACCGGCGGGCTAGCGGGGGACCAAGAGACC. Full variable domain (remainder filled in from reference TRBV5-4 and TRBJ2-5): ETGVTQSPTHLIKTRGQQVTLRCSSQSGHNTVSWYQQALGQGPQFIFQYYREEENGRGNFPPRFSGLQFPNYSSELNVNALELDDSALYLCATGGLAGDQETQYFGPGTRLLVL.

In this sample, this clone turned up many times. The read ends 3 residues before the CDR3 terminus; that terminus is restored from the germline J gene. The chain is built from TRBV20-1 and TRBJ2-4, with 7 nucleotides matching TRBD2. V lost 0 bases to trimming and J lost 5 bases; unmatched junction nucleotides: 16. Per the germline V gene, CDR1 is DFQATT and CDR2 is SNEGSKA (reference sequence). The CDR3 extends over 18 amino acids. CDR3 in amino acids: CSARDLVYEAGIENIQYF. The sequenced CDR3 bases are TGCAGTGCTAGAGATCTCGTCTACGAAGCGGGGATTGAAAACATT.

This clone was counted ten times or more. The CDR3 extends 3 residues past the end of the read, so its final part is completed from the germline J gene. The same CDR3 arises from other DNA sequences in this sample as well. The chain employs TRBV7-7 and TRBJ2-5; possible D gene TRBD2, 6 bases. Looked up from germline, CDR1 is SSHAT and CDR2 is FNYEAQ (reference sequence). Deletions cut 2 bases from V and 4 bases from J, with 8 bases between. The CDR3 has 13 amino acids. The CDR3 protein is CASSLTGGETQYF. The CDR3 bases that were read are TGTGCCAGCAGCTTAACCGGGGGAGAGACC.

In its sample, this clone was seen many times. The read terminates 3 residues ahead of where the CDR3 ends, so the germline J gene completes it. The chain has TRBV20-1 and TRBJ1-1; a possible D gene is TRBD1 (5 bases). The ends were cut back, 3 bases at V and 4 bases at J, with 18 bases in the middle. CDR1 and CDR2 (germline): DFQATT, SNEGSKA (reference sequence). This CDR3 comprises 15 residues. CDR3 sequence: CSARPGGGGRTEAFF. CDR3 bases read: TGCAGTGCTAGGCCGGGGGGGGGTGGACGCACTGAA.

This clone was recorded many times. Read data end 3 residues before the CDR3 end; the end is taken from the germline J gene. The gene calls are TRBV7-2 and TRBJ2-5; unclear D gene. The CDR3 covers 15 residues. Germline V gives CDR1 SGHTA, CDR2 FQGNSA. V was pared by 2 bases and J by 1 base, with 11 bases between. CDR3 DNA (partial): TGTGCCAGCAGCTTAATGACTTTCTCCCAAGAGACC. This codes for CASSLMTFSQET. The whole CDR3 is CASSLMTFSQETQYF.

In this sample, this clone turned up many times. Coverage ceases 3 residues before the CDR3 finishes, and the germline J gene fills in the end. V gene TRBV7-9 combines with J gene TRBJ2-2, with D maybe TRBD1 (5 bases). In germline, CDR1 is SEHNR, CDR2 FQNEAQ (reference sequence). Trimming took 0 bases from V and 6 from J, leaving 5 bases between them. CDR3 length equals 13 residues. CDR3 DNA (partial): TGTGCCAGCAGCTTAGCACAGGCCGGGGAG. Translation: CASSLAQAGE. The complete CDR3 sequence is CASSLAQAGELFF.

This clone came up many times. The CDR3 end lies 3 residues beyond the end of the read and is filled in from the germline J gene. The genes are TRBV10-3 and TRBJ2-7; TRBD1 matches 7 bases. This CDR3 region has 12 residues. Germline V gene data show CDR1 as ENHRY and CDR2 as SYGVKD. V dropped 4 bases and J dropped 4; count of bases not matched to a gene: 1. The CDR3 loop reads CAISGDRYEQYF. The sequenced part of the CDR3 DNA is TGTGCCATCAGTGGGGACAGATACGAG.

This clone was seen ten or more times. The CDR3 end falls 3 residues outside the read, so it is completed with the germline J gene. The chain has TRBV20-1 and TRBJ2-5; TRBD2 might be the D (5 bases). CDR1 is DFQATT, CDR2 SNEGSKA, per germline (reference sequence). The CDR3 sequence is 11 residues long. Trimming removed 6 bases from V and 1 base from J, with 6 bases in between. CDR3 DNA, as far as it was read: TGCAGTGCCGGGGTCCAAGAGACC. Protein product: CSAGVQET. The full CDR3 is CSAGVQETQYF.

This clone was detected many times. The CDR3 goes on 3 residues after the read ends, and that part is filled in from the germline J gene. This chain connects TRBV5-6 to TRBJ2-3, with a tentative D call TRBD2 (5 bases). CDR3 size: 14 residues. Germline values: CDR1 SGHDT, CDR2 YYEEEE. CDR3 region: CASSSPGGQETQYF. CDR3 DNA (partial): TGTGCCAGCAGCTCGCCGGGCGGGCAAGAGACG.

This clone was seen ten or more times. The read ends 3 residues before the CDR3 terminus; that terminus is restored from the germline J gene. The chain combines TRBV4-1 with TRBJ1-5; the D is unclear. V was trimmed by 1 base and J by 6 bases, leaving 13 bases between them. The CDR3 length is 15 residues. Germline CDR1 and CDR2: MGHRA and YSYEKL. The CDR3 reads CASSQGIAGSQPQHF. The sequenced part of the CDR3 DNA is TGCGCCAGCAGCCAAGGAATCGCGGGTAGTCAGCCC.

This clone was recorded at least ten times. The CDR3 end is not reached by the read, which stops 3 residues before it; the germline J gene fills it in. The chain combines TRBV7-9 with TRBJ2-7; D is ambiguous. CDR3 length: 13 residues. CDR1 is SEHNR, CDR2 FQNEAQ, per germline (reference sequence). V lost 5 bases, J lost 1 base, and 9 bases lay in between. CDR3 residues: CASSPQASYEQYF. The sequenced part of the CDR3 DNA is TGTGCCAGCAGCCCGCAGGCTTCCTACGAG.

This clone showed up many times. The read terminates 3 residues ahead of where the CDR3 ends, so the germline J gene completes it. The chain links TRBV11-3 to TRBJ2-2; the D gene is possibly TRBD1 (6 bases). Germline loops: CDR1 SGHNT, CDR2 YENEEA. The length of the CDR3 is 15 residues. Trimming left V 5 bases short and J 3 bases short, with 13 bases between. Incomplete CDR3 DNA: TGTGCCAGCAGCACCCAGGGGACCTACACCGGGGAG. It codes for CASSTQGTYTGE. The entire CDR3 protein reads CASSTQGTYTGELFF.

This clone showed up many times. The missing CDR3 end, 3 residues past where the read stops, is filled in from the germline J gene. J is TRBJ1-5 and V is TRBV7-2; TRBD1 matches 7 bases. CDR3 length equals 15 residues. The trim removed 5 bases at V and 3 bases at J, leaving 7 bases unmatched. Germline values: CDR1 SGHTA, CDR2 FQGNSA. The CDR3 protein is CASSLQTGTNQPQHF. Partial CDR3 DNA: TGTGCCAGCAGCCTCCAGACAGGGACCAATCAGCCC.

About this clone: The read ends 3 residues early relative to the CDR3; the germline J gene fills the gap. The V gene is TRBV19, the J gene TRBJ2-3; 9 bases are shared with TRBD1. Germline CDR1 is LNHDA and CDR2 is SQIVND (reference sequence). The CDR3 is 17 residues long. The sequenced part of the CDR3 DNA is TGTGCCAGTATGGGGGACAGGGACAAGGGGAGCAATCAGCCG. It yields the protein CASMGDRDKGSNQP. The complete CDR3 protein is CASMGDRDKGSNQPQYF.

This clone has a handful of counts. Read data end 3 residues before the CDR3 end; the end is taken from the germline J gene. The J gene is TRBJ2-3, the V gene TRBV19; the D gene is possibly TRBD1 (5 bases). The CDR3 extends over 13 amino acids. Germline V lookup: CDR1 LNHDA, CDR2 SQIVND (reference sequence). CDR3 bases read: TGTGCCAGTAGTATGGACATCCAAGAGACG. This sequence encodes CASSMDIQET. In full, the CDR3 is CASSMDIQETQYF.